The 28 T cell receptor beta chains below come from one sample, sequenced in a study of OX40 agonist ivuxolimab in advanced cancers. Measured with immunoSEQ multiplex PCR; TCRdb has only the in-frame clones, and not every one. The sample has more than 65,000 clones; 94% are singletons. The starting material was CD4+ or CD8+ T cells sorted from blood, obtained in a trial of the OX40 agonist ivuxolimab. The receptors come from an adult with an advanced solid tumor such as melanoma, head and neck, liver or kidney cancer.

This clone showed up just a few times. The chain's CDR3 is CASSAGGEAFF. The CDR3 DNA follows: TGCGCCAGCAGTGCAGGGGGAGAAGCTTTCTTT. The J gene is TRBJ1-1, the V gene TRBV10-1; 7 bases map to TRBD1. Germline-derived CDR1 and CDR2 are WNHNN and SYGVQD (reference sequence). The ends lost 4 bases at V and 8 bases at J; junction bases unmatched: 1. The CDR3 is made up of 11 amino acids.

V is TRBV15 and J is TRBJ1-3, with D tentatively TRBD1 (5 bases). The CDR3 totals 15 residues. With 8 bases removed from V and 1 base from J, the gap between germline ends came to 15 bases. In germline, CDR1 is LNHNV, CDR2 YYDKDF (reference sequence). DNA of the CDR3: TGTGCCACCGGGGCAGGGTCTGTATCTGGAAACACCATATATTTT. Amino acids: CATGAGSVSGNTIYF.

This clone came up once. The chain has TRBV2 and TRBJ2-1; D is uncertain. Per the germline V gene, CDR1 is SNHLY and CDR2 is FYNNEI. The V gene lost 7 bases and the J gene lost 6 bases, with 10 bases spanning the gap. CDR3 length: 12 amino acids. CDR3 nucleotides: TGTGCCAGCATCCCGGGTGGCAATGAGCAGTTCTTC. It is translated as CASIPGGNEQFF.

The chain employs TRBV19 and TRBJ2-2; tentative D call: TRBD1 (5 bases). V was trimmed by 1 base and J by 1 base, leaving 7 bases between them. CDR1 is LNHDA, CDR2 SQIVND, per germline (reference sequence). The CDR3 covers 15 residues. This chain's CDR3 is CASSIGGLNTGELFF. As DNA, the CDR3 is TGTGCCAGTAGTATAGGGGGCCTGAACACCGGGGAGCTGTTTTTT.

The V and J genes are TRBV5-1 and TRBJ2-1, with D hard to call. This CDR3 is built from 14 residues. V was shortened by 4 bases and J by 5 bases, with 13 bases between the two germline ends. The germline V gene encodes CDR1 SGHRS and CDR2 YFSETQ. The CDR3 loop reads CASSLVDGDNEQFF. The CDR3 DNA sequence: TGCGCCAGCAGCCTGGTTGATGGGGACAATGAGCAGTTCTTC.

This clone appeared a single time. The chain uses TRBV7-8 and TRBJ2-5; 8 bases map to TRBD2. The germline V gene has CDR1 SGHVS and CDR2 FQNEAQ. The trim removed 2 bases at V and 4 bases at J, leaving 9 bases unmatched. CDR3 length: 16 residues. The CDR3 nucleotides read TGTGCCAGCAGCTTATTTCTCTCGGCGGGGGGAGAGACCCAGTACTTC. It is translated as CASSLFLSAGGETQYF. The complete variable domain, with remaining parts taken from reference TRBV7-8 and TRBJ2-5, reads GAGVSQSPRYKVAKRGQDVALRCDPISGHVSLFWYQQALGQGPEFLTYFQNEAQLDKSGLPSDRFFAERPEGSVSTLKIQRTQQEDSAVYLCASSLFLSAGGETQYFGPGTRLLVL.

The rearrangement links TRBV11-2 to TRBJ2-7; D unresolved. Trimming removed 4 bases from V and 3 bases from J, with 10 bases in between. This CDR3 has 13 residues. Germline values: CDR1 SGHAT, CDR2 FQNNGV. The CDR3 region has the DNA TGTGCCAGCAGCTCACGTCCCTTCTACGAGCAGTACTTC. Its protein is CASSSRPFYEQYF.

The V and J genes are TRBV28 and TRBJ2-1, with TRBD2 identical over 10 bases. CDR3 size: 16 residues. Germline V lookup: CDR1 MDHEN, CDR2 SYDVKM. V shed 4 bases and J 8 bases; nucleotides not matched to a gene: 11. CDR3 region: CASSSLEREGRDEQFF. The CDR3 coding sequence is TGTGCCAGCAGTTCCCTCGAGCGGGAGGGCCGTGATGAGCAGTTCTTC.

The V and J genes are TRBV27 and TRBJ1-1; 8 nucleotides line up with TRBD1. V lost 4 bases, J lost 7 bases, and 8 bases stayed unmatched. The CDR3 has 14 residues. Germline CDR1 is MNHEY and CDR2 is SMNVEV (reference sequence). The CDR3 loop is CASSSGQGGVEAFF. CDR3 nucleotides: TGTGCCAGCAGTTCAGGACAGGGAGGAGTTGAAGCTTTCTTT.

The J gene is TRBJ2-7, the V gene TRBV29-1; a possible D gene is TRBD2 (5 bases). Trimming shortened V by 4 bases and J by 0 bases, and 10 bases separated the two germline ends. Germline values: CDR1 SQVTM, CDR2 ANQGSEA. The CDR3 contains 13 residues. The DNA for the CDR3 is TGCAGCGTTGTGAGGGAAAACTCCTACGAGCAGTACTTC. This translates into CSVVRENSYEQYF.

The CDR3 DNA reads as TGTGCCAGCAGTTTAGGAAATGAGCAGTTCTTC. Translating gives CASSLGNEQFF. This sequence joins TRBV27 and TRBJ2-1; no clear D gene. This CDR3 is built from 11 residues. Germline V lookup: CDR1 MNHEY, CDR2 SMNVEV (reference sequence). V lost 2 bases, J lost 7 bases, and 3 bases lay in between.

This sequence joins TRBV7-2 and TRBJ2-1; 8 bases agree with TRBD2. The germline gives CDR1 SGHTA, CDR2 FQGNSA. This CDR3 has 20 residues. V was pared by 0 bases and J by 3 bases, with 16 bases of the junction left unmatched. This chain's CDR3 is CASSLAGFPGLDEDYNEQFF. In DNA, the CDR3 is TGTGCCAGCAGCTTAGCCGGCTTCCCGGGACTAGACGAGGACTACAATGAGCAGTTCTTC.

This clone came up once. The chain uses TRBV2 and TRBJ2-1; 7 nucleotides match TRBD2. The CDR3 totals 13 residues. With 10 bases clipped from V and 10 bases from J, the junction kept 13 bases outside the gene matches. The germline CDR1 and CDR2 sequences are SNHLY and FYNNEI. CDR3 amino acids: CAKGLVESWEQFF. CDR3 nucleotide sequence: TGTGCCAAAGGACTAGTTGAGTCCTGGGAGCAGTTCTTC.

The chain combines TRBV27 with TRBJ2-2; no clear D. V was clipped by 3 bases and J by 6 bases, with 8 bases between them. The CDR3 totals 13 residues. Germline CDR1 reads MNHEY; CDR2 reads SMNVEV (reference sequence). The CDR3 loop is CASSFKVAGELFF. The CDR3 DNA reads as TGTGCCAGCAGTTTCAAAGTCGCCGGGGAGCTGTTTTTT.

The CDR3 region is CASSQDTSGIPEQFF. In DNA form, the CDR3 reads TGCGCCAGCAGCCAAGATACCAGCGGGATCCCTGAGCAGTTCTTC. The J gene is TRBJ2-1, the V gene TRBV4-3, with 7 nucleotides matching TRBD2. CDR3 length equals 15 residues. Per the germline V gene, CDR1 is LGHNA and CDR2 is YSLEER. J was trimmed by 9 bases and V by 0 bases; bases with no gene match: 8.

DNA of the CDR3: TGTGCCAGCAGTGCCGGGACAGGGGGCGCGAACACTGAAGCTTTCTTT. Translating it yields CASSAGTGGANTEAFF. The V call is TRBV2, the J call TRBJ1-1, with 12 bases that match TRBD1. CDR1 and CDR2 from the germline V gene are SNHLY and FYNNEI. The CDR3 has 16 amino acids. V dropped 4 bases and J dropped 1; count of bases not matched to a gene: 4.

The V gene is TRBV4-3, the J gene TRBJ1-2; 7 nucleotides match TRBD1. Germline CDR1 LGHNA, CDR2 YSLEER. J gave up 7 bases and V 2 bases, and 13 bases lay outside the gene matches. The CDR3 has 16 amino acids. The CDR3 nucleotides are TGCGCCAGCAGCCAATCAATCTCGGAGGGGGCCGTTGGCTACACCTTC. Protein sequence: CASSQSISEGAVGYTF.

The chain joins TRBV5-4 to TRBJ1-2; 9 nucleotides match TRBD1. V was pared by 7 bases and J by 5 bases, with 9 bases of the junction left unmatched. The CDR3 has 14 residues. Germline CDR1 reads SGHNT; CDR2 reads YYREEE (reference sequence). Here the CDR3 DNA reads TGTGCCAGCTCGAAGGGGGACAGGGATTATGGCTACACCTTC. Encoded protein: CASSKGDRDYGYTF.

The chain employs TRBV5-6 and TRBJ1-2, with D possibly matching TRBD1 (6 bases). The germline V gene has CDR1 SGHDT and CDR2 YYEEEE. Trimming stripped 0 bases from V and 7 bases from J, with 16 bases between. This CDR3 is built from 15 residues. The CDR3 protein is CASSLGAGETGGYTF. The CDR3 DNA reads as TGTGCCAGCAGCTTGGGGGCAGGGGAAACGGGTGGCTACACCTTC. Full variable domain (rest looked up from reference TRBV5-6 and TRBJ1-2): DAGVTQSPTHLIKTRGQQVTLRCSPKSGHDTVSWYQQALGQGPQFIFQYYEEEERQRGNFPDRFSGHQFPNYSSELNVNALLLGDSALYLCASSLGAGETGGYTFGSGTRLTVV.

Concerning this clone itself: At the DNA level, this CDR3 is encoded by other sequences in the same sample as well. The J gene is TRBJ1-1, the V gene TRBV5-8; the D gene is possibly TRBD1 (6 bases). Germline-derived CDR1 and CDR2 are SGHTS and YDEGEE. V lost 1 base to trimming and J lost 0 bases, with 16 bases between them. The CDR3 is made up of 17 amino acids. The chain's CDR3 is CASSLRGGHYLNTEAFF. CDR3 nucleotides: TGTGCCAGCAGCTTGAGAGGGGGTCACTACTTGAACACTGAAGCTTTCTTT.

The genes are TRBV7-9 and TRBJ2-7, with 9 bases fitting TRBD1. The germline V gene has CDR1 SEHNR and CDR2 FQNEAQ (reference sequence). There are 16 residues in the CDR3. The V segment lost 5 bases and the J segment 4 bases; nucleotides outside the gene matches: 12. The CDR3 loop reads CASSPKTGGSPYEQYF. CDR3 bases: TGTGCCAGCAGCCCAAAGACAGGGGGGAGTCCTTACGAGCAGTACTTC. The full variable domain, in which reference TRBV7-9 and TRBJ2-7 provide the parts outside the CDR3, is DTGVSQNPRHKITKRGQNVTFRCDPISEHNRLYWYRQTLGQGPEFLTYFQNEAQLEKSRLLSDRFSAERPKGSFSTLEIQRTEQGDSAMYLCASSPKTGGSPYEQYFGPGTRLTVT.

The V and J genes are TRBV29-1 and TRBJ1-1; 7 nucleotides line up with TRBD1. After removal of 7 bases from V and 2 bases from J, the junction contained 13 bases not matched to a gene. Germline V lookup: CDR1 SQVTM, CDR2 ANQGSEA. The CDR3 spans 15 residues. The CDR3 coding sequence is TGCAGCGCAGGGGGAGTTGAATTGGGTAACACTGAAGCTTTCTTT. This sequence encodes CSAGGVELGNTEAFF.

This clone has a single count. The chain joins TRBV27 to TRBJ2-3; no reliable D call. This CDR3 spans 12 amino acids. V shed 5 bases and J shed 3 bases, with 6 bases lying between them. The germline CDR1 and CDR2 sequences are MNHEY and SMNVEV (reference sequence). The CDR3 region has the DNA TGTGCCAGCAGTGCTTTTACAGATACGCAGTATTTT. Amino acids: CASSAFTDTQYF.

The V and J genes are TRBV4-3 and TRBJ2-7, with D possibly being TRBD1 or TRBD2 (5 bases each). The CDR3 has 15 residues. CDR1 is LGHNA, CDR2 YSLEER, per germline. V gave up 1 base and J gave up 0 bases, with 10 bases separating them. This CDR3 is CASSQGDRSSYEQYF. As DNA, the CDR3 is TGCGCCAGCAGCCAAGGGGACCGGAGCTCCTACGAGCAGTACTTC.

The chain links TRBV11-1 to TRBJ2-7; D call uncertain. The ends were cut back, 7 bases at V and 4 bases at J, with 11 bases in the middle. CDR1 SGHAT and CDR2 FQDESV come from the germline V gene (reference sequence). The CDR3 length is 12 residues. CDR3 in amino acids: CASTSRPYEQYF. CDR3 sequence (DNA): TGTGCCAGCACCTCCCGTCCTTACGAGCAGTACTTC.

CDR3 region: CASSLGAGVAFF. The CDR3 DNA reads TGTGCCAGCAGTTTAGGGGCAGGGGTGGCTTTCTTT. J is TRBJ1-1 and V is TRBV27; D is possibly TRBD1 (6 bases). CDR3 length: 12 amino acids. Germline loops: CDR1 MNHEY, CDR2 SMNVEV (reference sequence). Trimming cost V 2 bases and J 11 bases, with 12 bases left between them.

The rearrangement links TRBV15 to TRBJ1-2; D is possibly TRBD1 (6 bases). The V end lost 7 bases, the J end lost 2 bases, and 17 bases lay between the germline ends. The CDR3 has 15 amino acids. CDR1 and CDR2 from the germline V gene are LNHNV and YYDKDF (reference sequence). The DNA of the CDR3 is TGTGCCACCACCACCGAAGGACAGCTGAACTATGGCTACACCTTC. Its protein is CATTTEGQLNYGYTF. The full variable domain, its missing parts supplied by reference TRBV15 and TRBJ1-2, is DAMVIQNPRYQVTQFGKPVTLSCSQTLNHNVMYWYQQKSSQAPKLLFHYYDKDFNNEADTPDNFQSRRPNTSFCFLDIRSPGLGDTAMYLCATTTEGQLNYGYTFGSGTRLTVV.

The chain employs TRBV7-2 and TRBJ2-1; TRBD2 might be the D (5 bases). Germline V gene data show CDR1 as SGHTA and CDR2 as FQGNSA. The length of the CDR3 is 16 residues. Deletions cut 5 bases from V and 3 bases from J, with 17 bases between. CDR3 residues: CASSHLGRGFYNEQFF. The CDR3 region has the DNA TGTGCCAGCAGCCACCTCGGACGGGGTTTCTACAATGAGCAGTTCTTC.